Each of the 15 T cell receptor beta chains below was sequenced from the same sample in a study of cytomegalovirus exposure and HLA in healthy donors. The table came from immunoSEQ multiplex PCR; TCRdb's copy has only in-frame clones and leaves some out. The table lists more than 140,000 clones, about 89% of them singletons, with more than 2.5% in the top ten. The specimen sequenced was PBMCs. These receptors originate from a woman aged 18-29 years in good health and CMV-seropositive.

The rearrangement uses TRBV28 and TRBJ2-1; 9 bases agree with TRBD2. Unmatched junction bases numbered 14, after V lost 5 bases and J lost 6 bases. This CDR3 region has 17 residues. The germline V gene has CDR1 MDHEN and CDR2 SYDVKM. The chain's CDR3 is CASSRAIGGRALNEQFF. The CDR3 region has the DNA TGTGCCAGCAGTCGAGCTATAGGCGGGAGGGCCCTCAATGAGCAGTTCTTC.

The chain combines TRBV18 with TRBJ2-7, with TRBD2 as a possible D gene (5 bases). Germline CDR1 KGHSH, CDR2 LQKENI. The CDR3 has 15 amino acids. V was clipped by 3 bases and J by 2 bases, with 14 bases between them. The CDR3 loop reads CASSPNRLATYEQYF. The CDR3 bases are TGTGCCAGCTCACCGAACCGGCTAGCAACCTACGAGCAGTACTTC.

The J gene is TRBJ2-7, the V gene TRBV11-2; tentatively, D is TRBD1 (5 bases). The ends were cut back, 1 base at V and 4 bases at J, with 14 bases in the middle. The CDR3 is 15 residues long. Germline V lookup: CDR1 SGHAT, CDR2 FQNNGV. CDR3 DNA: TGTGCCAGCAGCTTAGGTTCAGGGCAAACTTACGAGCAGTACTTC. Translating it yields CASSLGSGQTYEQYF.

The rearrangement joins TRBV14 to TRBJ2-3, with D perhaps matching TRBD2 (6 bases). Germline V gives CDR1 SGHDN, CDR2 FVKESK. The CDR3 is 15 residues long. V was shortened by 2 bases and J by 5 bases, with 14 bases between the two germline ends. In DNA form, the CDR3 reads TGTGCCAGCAGCCAAACGGGGGAACGTGAAGATACGCAGTATTTT. Its protein is CASSQTGEREDTQYF. The full variable domain, in which reference TRBV14 and TRBJ2-3 provide the parts outside the CDR3, is EAGVTQFPSHSVIEKGQTVTLRCDPISGHDNLYWYRRVMGKEIKFLLHFVKESKQDESGMPNNRFLAERTGGTYSTLKVQPAELEDSGVYFCASSQTGEREDTQYFGPGTRLTVL.

This clone was seen a single time. This chain connects TRBV7-3 to TRBJ1-5; TRBD1 agrees at 12 bases. Germline CDR1 is SGHTA and CDR2 is FQGTGA. The J segment lost 0 bases and the V segment lost 4 bases, leaving 7 bases of the junction unmatched. The CDR3 covers 18 residues. The CDR3 DNA follows: TGTGCCAGCAGCTCACCCGGGACAGGGGGCTATAGCAATCAGCCCCAGCATTTT. As protein: CASSSPGTGGYSNQPQHF. The whole variable domain, remainder taken from reference TRBV7-3 and TRBJ1-5, is GAGVSQTPSNKVTEKGKYVELRCDPISGHTALYWYRQSLGQGPEFLIYFQGTGAADDSGLPNDRFFAVRPEGSVSTLKIQRTERGDSAVYLCASSSPGTGGYSNQPQHFGDGTRLSIL.

The rearrangement joins TRBV5-1 to TRBJ2-1; TRBD2 matches at 10 bases. The CDR3 runs to 16 residues. With 0 bases clipped from V and 12 bases from J, the junction kept 12 bases outside the gene matches. CDR1 and CDR2 from the germline V gene are SGHRS and YFSETQ. CDR3 loop: CASSLAASGSRVGQFF. Here the CDR3 DNA reads TGCGCCAGCAGCTTGGCGGCTAGCGGGAGTCGGGTGGGGCAGTTCTTC.

In nucleotides, the CDR3 is TGTGCCAGCAGCTCGAGGGACAGGGGTTTCCACGAGCAGTACTTC. Translation gives CASSSRDRGFHEQYF. V gene TRBV7-8 combines with J gene TRBJ2-7; 10 nucleotides align to TRBD1. CDR1 SGHVS and CDR2 FQNEAQ come from the germline V gene. J lost 5 bases, V lost 4 bases, and 8 bases had no gene match. The CDR3 totals 15 residues.

As for this clone: It is likely a read error, because the conserved phenylalanine at the end of the CDR3 is missing. It is unclear where the CDR3 begins or ends on the DNA, so no DNA is shown, and the CDR3 is as TCRdb lists it. J is TRBJ2-7 and V is TRBV10-3; TRBD2 is the table's D call and was not checked against the DNA. From its first to its last residue, the CDR3 has 13 amino acids. Germline assignment: CDR1 ENHRY and CDR2 SYGVKD. CDR3 residues: CAISDPEADESRI.

The chain links TRBV6-5 to TRBJ1-4; 7 bases match TRBD1. CDR3 length equals 15 residues. Germline assignment: CDR1 MNHEY and CDR2 SVGAGI. With V trimmed by 6 bases and J by 3 bases, 7 bases remained unmatched. CDR3 protein: CASSPRQGANEKLFF. In nucleotides, the CDR3 is TGTGCCAGCAGCCCCCGACAGGGCGCTAATGAAAAACTGTTTTTT.

This clone occurred a few times. The chain links TRBV5-4 to TRBJ2-7, with 8 positions matching TRBD1. CDR1 and CDR2 from the germline V gene are SGHNT and YYREEE (reference sequence). The CDR3 loop spans 14 amino acids. V was clipped by 4 bases and J by 2 bases; unmatched bases: 5. CDR3: CASSPAGGAYEQYF. The CDR3 nucleotides are TGTGCCAGCAGCCCCGCAGGGGGCGCCTACGAGCAGTACTTC. The variable domain in full, completed from reference TRBV5-4 and TRBJ2-7, reads ETGVTQSPTHLIKTRGQQVTLRCSSQSGHNTVSWYQQALGQGPQFIFQYYREEENGRGNFPPRFSGLQFPNYSSELNVNALELDDSALYLCASSPAGGAYEQYFGPGTRLTVT.

CDR3 coding DNA: TGTGCCAGCAGCTTGGCATCACAGGGGTACTGGGAGACCCAGTACTTC. Its translation: CASSLASQGYWETQYF. This chain joins TRBV5-6 and TRBJ2-5, with TRBD1 matching over 7 bases. The CDR3 is 16 amino acids. V was pared by 0 bases and J by 5 bases, with 10 bases of the junction left unmatched. The germline gives CDR1 SGHDT, CDR2 YYEEEE. The entire variable domain, with the rest obtained from reference TRBV5-6 and TRBJ2-5, is as follows: DAGVTQSPTHLIKTRGQQVTLRCSPKSGHDTVSWYQQALGQGPQFIFQYYEEEERQRGNFPDRFSGHQFPNYSSELNVNALLLGDSALYLCASSLASQGYWETQYFGPGTRLLVL.

The rearrangement links TRBV4-2 to TRBJ2-7, with a weak D call TRBD2 (6 bases). Germline CDR1 is LGHNA and CDR2 is YNFKEQ. The CDR3 is 15 residues long. Deletions cut 1 base from V and 2 bases from J, with 12 bases between. CDR3 loop: CASSQGGGNAYEQYF. The DNA for the CDR3 is TGTGCCAGCAGCCAAGGGGGAGGCAATGCCTACGAGCAGTACTTC.

V and J are TRBV19 and TRBJ1-2; D ambiguous. The CDR3 is 16 residues long. Germline V gene lookup returns CDR1 LNHDA and CDR2 SQIVND (reference sequence). V was shortened by 6 bases and J by 0 bases, with 17 bases between the two germline ends. For the CDR3, the DNA is TGTGCCAGTAGCCCTTGGATTCGGCAGGCTAACTATGGCTACACCTTC. Its translation is CASSPWIRQANYGYTF.

The chain carries TRBV2 and TRBJ2-6, with 9 bases lining up with TRBD2. The CDR3 sequence is 17 residues long. V dropped 4 bases and J dropped 0; count of bases not matched to a gene: 4. Germline assignment: CDR1 SNHLY and CDR2 FYNNEI. CDR3 DNA sequence: TGTGCCAGCAGTGGACTAGCGGCCCTCTCTGGGGCCAACGTCCTGACTTTC. It translates to CASSGLAALSGANVLTF. Looking up the rest from reference TRBV2 and TRBJ2-6 gives the full variable domain: EPEVTQTPSHQVTQMGQEVILRCVPISNHLYFYWYRQILGQKVEFLVSFYNNEISEKSEIFDDQFSVERPDGSNFTLKIRSTKLEDSAMYFCASSGLAALSGANVLTFGAGSRLTVL.

This chain connects TRBV30 to TRBJ1-1; possible D gene TRBD1, 6 bases. The CDR3 consists of 14 residues. The germline V gene has CDR1 GTSNPN and CDR2 SVGIG (reference sequence). Trimming removed 0 bases at V and 2 bases at J, with 10 bases between. CDR3 in DNA: TGTGCCTGGAGTGTAACAGGGATTAACACTGAAGCTTTCTTT. Its translation: CAWSVTGINTEAFF. Full variable domain (outside the CDR3, taken from reference TRBV30 and TRBJ1-1): SQTIHQWPATLVQPVGSPLSLECTVEGTSNPNLYWYRQAAGRGLQLLFYSVGIGQISSEVPQNLSASRPQDRQFILSSKKLLLSDSGFYLCAWSVTGINTEAFFGQGTRLTVV.